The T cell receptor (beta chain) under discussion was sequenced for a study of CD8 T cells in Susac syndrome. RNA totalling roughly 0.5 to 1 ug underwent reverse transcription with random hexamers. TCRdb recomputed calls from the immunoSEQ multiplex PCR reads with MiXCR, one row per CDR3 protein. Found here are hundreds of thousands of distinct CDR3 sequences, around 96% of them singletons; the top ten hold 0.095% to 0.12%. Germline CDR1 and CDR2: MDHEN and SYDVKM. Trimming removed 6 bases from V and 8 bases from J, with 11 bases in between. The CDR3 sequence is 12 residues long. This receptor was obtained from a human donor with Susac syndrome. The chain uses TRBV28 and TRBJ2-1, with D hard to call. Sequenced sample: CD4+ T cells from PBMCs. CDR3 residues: CASRSTIYEQFF. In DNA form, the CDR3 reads TGTGCCAGCAGAAGTACTATTTATGAGCAGTTCTTC. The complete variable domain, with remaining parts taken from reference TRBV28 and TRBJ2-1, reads DVKVTQSSRYLVKRTGEKVFLECVQDMDHENMFWYRQDPGLGLRLIYFSYDVKMKEKGDIPEGYSVSREKKERFSLILESASTNQTSMYLCASRSTIYEQFFGPGTRLTVL.